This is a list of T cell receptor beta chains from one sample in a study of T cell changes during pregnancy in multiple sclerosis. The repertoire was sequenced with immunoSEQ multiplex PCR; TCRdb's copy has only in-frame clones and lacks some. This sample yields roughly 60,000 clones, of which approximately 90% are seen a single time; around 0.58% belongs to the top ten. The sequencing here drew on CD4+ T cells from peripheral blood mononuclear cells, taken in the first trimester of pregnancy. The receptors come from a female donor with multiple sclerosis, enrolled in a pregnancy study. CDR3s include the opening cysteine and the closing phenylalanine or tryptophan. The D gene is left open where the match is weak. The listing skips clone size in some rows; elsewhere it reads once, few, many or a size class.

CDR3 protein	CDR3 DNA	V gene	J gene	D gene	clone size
CASSASGGAAGELFF	TGTGCCAGCAGCGCAAGCGGGGGGGCCGCCGGGGAGCTGTTTTTT	TRBV11-3	TRBJ2-2	TRBD2	NA
CASTLSSGGVRDTQYF	TGCGCCAGCACCCTCAGTAGCGGGGGAGTTAGGGATACGCAGTATTTT	TRBV5-1	TRBJ2-3	TRBD2	once
CASSRGSGVVSRETQYF	TGTGCCAGTTCCAGAGGTAGCGGGGTGGTGAGTCGAGAGACCCAGTACTTC	TRBV19	TRBJ2-5	TRBD2	NA
CASSREAMNTEAFF	TGTGCCAGCAGCCGAGAGGCTATGAACACTGAAGCTTTCTTT	TRBV5-4	TRBJ1-1	NA	NA
CASSPRGEVAKNIQYF	TGTGCCAGCTCACCCCGAGGGGAGGTAGCCAAAAACATTCAGTACTTC	TRBV18	TRBJ2-4	NA	NA
CSVGGETQYF	TGCAGCGTCGGAGGAGAGACCCAGTACTTC	TRBV29-1	TRBJ2-5	NA	NA
CASSFTGTYNEQFF	TGTGCCAGCAGCTTCACAGGGACCTACAATGAGCAGTTCTTC	TRBV7-2	TRBJ2-1	NA	NA
CASSSQGSYNEQFF	TGTGCCAGCAGCTCTCAGGGGTCCTACAATGAGCAGTTCTTC	TRBV5-4	TRBJ2-1	NA	NA
CASSSPGKREVVDTF	TGTGCCAGCAGTTCCCCTGGGAAGCGGGAAGTGGTCGACACCTTC	TRBV6-6	TRBJ1-2	NA	NA
CASRAQGNSNQPQHF	TGTGCCAGCAGAGCACAGGGAAATAGCAATCAGCCCCAGCATTTT	TRBV2	TRBJ1-5	NA	once
CASNTGPYGYTF	TGTGCCAGCAATACAGGGCCATATGGCTACACCTTC	TRBV28	TRBJ1-2	NA	NA
CASSYSVLNTEAFF	TGTGCCAGCAGTTATTCGGTTTTGAACACTGAAGCTTTCTTT	TRBV6-5	TRBJ1-1	NA	NA
CASSPNSPGTNNEQFF	TGTGCCAGCTCACCGAACTCTCCCGGGACAAACAATGAGCAGTTCTTC	TRBV18	TRBJ2-1	NA	NA
CASSRTGPGNNYGYTF	TGTGCCAGCAGCCGTACAGGTCCTGGTAATAACTATGGCTACACCTTC	TRBV27	TRBJ1-2	NA	NA
CASSKGLSYEQYF	TGTGCCAGCAGTAAGGGACTTTCCTACGAGCAGTACTTC	TRBV27	TRBJ2-7	NA	NA
CASSQGTQGYNEQFF	TGTGCCAGCAGCCAAGGTACCCAGGGATACAATGAGCAGTTCTTC	TRBV14	TRBJ2-1	NA	NA
CASSWSGQEAFF	TGTGCCAGCAGTTGGTCGGGACAGGAAGCTTTCTTT	TRBV6-5	TRBJ1-1	TRBD1	NA
CASSADSISYEQYF	TGCGCCAGCAGCGCGGACAGTATCAGCTACGAGCAGTACTTC	TRBV5-1	TRBJ2-7	NA	medium-sized
CASSLPGQRNTEAFF	TGTGCCAGTAGTCTCCCGGGACAGAGGAACACTGAAGCTTTCTTT	TRBV19	TRBJ1-1	TRBD1	once
CASSYLYRGEGGYTF	TGTGCCAGCAGTTACCTATACAGGGGGGAAGGGGGCTACACCTTC	TRBV27	TRBJ1-2	TRBD1	once
CATPQDRGTLGYGYTF	TGTGCCACCCCCCAAGACAGGGGAACACTCGGCTATGGCTACACCTTC	TRBV28	TRBJ1-2	TRBD1	once
CARGDIRNTIYF	TGTGCCAGGGGGGACATCAGAAACACCATATATTTT	TRBV2	TRBJ1-3	NA	NA
CASRASGSRVDEQYF	TGTGCCAGCAGGGCTAGCGGGAGTAGGGTTGATGAGCAGTACTTC	TRBV6-1	TRBJ2-7	TRBD2	NA
CACRGGSGETQYF	TGTGCCTGTAGGGGGGGATCAGGAGAGACCCAGTACTTC	TRBV5-4	TRBJ2-5	NA	NA
CSVERGASEQYF	TGCAGCGTTGAAAGAGGAGCTAGCGAGCAGTACTTC	TRBV29-1	TRBJ2-7	NA	NA
CASSPTSSGPYNEQFF	TGTGCCAGCAGCCCCACCTCTAGCGGACCCTACAATGAGCAGTTCTTC	TRBV9	TRBJ2-1	TRBD2	NA
CSVYGTASSLYGYTF	TGCAGCGTTTACGGGACAGCTTCCTCCCTCTATGGCTACACCTTC	TRBV29-1	TRBJ1-2	TRBD1	NA
CASSKQGYSPLHF	TGTGCCAGCAGTAAACAGGGCTACTCACCCCTCCACTTT	TRBV25-1	TRBJ1-6	NA	NA
CASSEDSEAFF	TGTGCCAGCAGTGAGGACAGTGAAGCTTTCTTT	TRBV2	TRBJ1-1	NA	once
CASSPTGTGTEPLHF	TGTGCCAGCTCACCGACCGGGACAGGGACTGAACCCCTCCACTTT	TRBV18	TRBJ1-6	TRBD1	few
CASRQVQNQPQHF	TGTGCCAGTAGGCAAGTACAGAATCAGCCCCAGCATTTT	TRBV19	TRBJ1-5	NA	NA
CASSYLARPSGGALNSYNEQFF	TGCGCCAGCAGCTACTTAGCGAGGCCGAGCGGGGGGGCTCTGAACTCCTACAATGAGCAGTTCTTC	TRBV5-1	TRBJ2-1	TRBD2	NA
CASSRGSETEAFF	TGTGCCAGCAGTCGGGGGAGTGAGACTGAAGCTTTCTTT	TRBV6-1	TRBJ1-1	NA	NA
CASSYLTGVNSGELFF	TGTGCCAGCAGTTACCTTACAGGGGTGAATTCCGGGGAGCTGTTTTTT	TRBV6-6	TRBJ2-2	TRBD1	once
CASRGGWAYNEQFF	TGTGCCAGCAGGGGGGGTTGGGCCTACAATGAGCAGTTCTTC	TRBV25-1	TRBJ2-1	NA	NA
CASSIKADSSYEQYF	TGTGCCAGTAGTATTAAGGCGGATTCTTCCTACGAGCAGTACTTC	TRBV19	TRBJ2-7	NA	NA
CASSPPGGTQYF	TGTGCCAGCTCACCACCCGGGGGGACCCAGTACTTC	TRBV18	TRBJ2-5	NA	once
CASSLRRVDTEAFF	TGCGCCAGCAGCTTGCGCAGGGTGGACACTGAAGCTTTCTTT	TRBV5-1	TRBJ1-1	NA	NA
CASSLLGLAGNEQFF	TGCGCCAGCAGCCTGTTAGGACTAGCGGGAAATGAGCAGTTCTTC	TRBV4-1	TRBJ2-1	TRBD2	NA
CASSYPGQGAKTQYF	TGTGCCAGCAGCTATCCGGGACAGGGGGCAAAGACCCAGTACTTC	TRBV5-4	TRBJ2-5	TRBD1	NA
CASSREGGQPQHF	TGTGCCAGCTCACGTGAAGGGGGACAGCCCCAGCATTTT	TRBV18	TRBJ1-5	NA	NA
CASSLGQGNEQYF	TGTGCCAGCAGCTTAGGACAGGGGAACGAGCAGTACTTC	TRBV7-3	TRBJ2-7	TRBD1	NA
CASPIPPGGEAKNIQYF	TGTGCCAGCCCTATCCCTCCAGGGGGCGAGGCCAAAAACATTCAGTACTTC	TRBV5-8	TRBJ2-4	TRBD1	NA
CASSDPDRGRIQYF	TGTGCCAGCAGTGATCCGGACAGGGGGCGCATTCAGTACTTC	TRBV2	TRBJ2-4	TRBD1	NA
CASSPVGQDAAQYF	TGTGCCAGCTCACCCGTAGGACAGGACGCCGCGCAGTACTTC	TRBV18	TRBJ2-7	TRBD1	once
CASSPSGEGNIQYF	TGTGCCAGCTCACCAAGCGGGGAGGGGAACATTCAGTACTTC	TRBV18	TRBJ2-4	TRBD2	NA
CASSEQGNTEAFF	TGTGCCAGCTCAGAACAGGGGAACACTGAAGCTTTCTTT	TRBV18	TRBJ1-1	NA	NA
CAYNRVGTEAFF	TGTGCCTACAACAGGGTGGGCACTGAAGCTTTCTTT	TRBV30	TRBJ1-1	NA	few
CASSATQGYNSPLHF	TGTGCCAGCAGCGCTACACAGGGCTATAATTCACCCCTCCACTTT	TRBV9	TRBJ1-6	NA	NA
CAWMGQGYNEQFF	TGTGCCTGGATGGGACAGGGGTATAATGAGCAGTTCTTC	TRBV30	TRBJ2-1	TRBD1	NA
CASSQGMETQYF	TGTGCCAGCAGTCAGGGGATGGAGACCCAGTACTTC	TRBV28	TRBJ2-5	NA	NA
CASSQDGKRLGTTNEKLFF	TGCGCCAGCAGCCAAGATGGTAAACGACTCGGTACAACTAATGAAAAACTGTTTTTT	TRBV4-1	TRBJ1-4	NA	NA